This TCR beta chain emerged from a study of CD8 T cells in ankylosing spondylitis. Germline lookup yields CDR1 SGHAT and CDR2 FQNNGV. J lost 4 bases, V lost 5 bases, and 9 bases had no gene match. The CDR3 sequence is 16 residues long. As concerns this clonotype: The antigen is undetermined.

TCRdb called the 5' RACE reads again in MiXCR, with one record for every CDR3 protein. The top ten clones hold roughly 7.3% of a sample with 250,000 to 300,000 distinct CDR3 sequences, 20% of them seen once. Study results and caveats: Typical of ankylosing spondylitis blood, it appeared, was a TCR beta motif of fewer than ten highly homologous variants.

The chain employs TRBV11-2 and TRBJ2-3; 10 bases fit TRBD1. The sample was blood, either unsorted or a sorted T cell fraction (not recorded which). The receptor's source is a male donor with ankylosing spondylitis or in good health (not recorded which). CDR3 loop: CASSKPGQGISDTQYF. The CDR3 coding sequence is TGTGCCAGCAGCAAACCGGGACAGGGGATATCAGATACGCAGTATTTT.